Shown below are 9 T cell receptor beta chains from a single sample sequenced in a study of blood T cells in healthy people across ages (dated by TCRdb to 2014 to 2015). Libraries came from 5' RACE. Sequencing was carried out with an Illumina HiSeq 2500. The second PCR ran for about 7 to 11 cycles and used a J-beta primer mix along with a sample-barcoded 5' primer. TCRdb reworked the public reads: Q25 trimming with fastp, MiXCR clone assembly, productive beta chains retained. Each CDR3 protein appears once, grouped with its most common genes and DNA. A total of approximately 770,000 distinct CDR3 sequences appear in this sample, roughly 60% of them only once. The ten largest clones take up about 20% of the sample. Sequencing input: blood. The receptors originated from a man between 25 and 39 years old in good health.

This sequence joins TRBV12-3 or TRBV12-4 and TRBJ2-5; 9 nucleotides align to TRBD2. The DNA end favors TRBJ2-7, so the J call may be wrong. CDR3 size: 16 residues. In DNA form, the CDR3 reads TGTGCCAGCAGGGCTTCAGCGGGGGGCCTCTTCTACGAGCAGTACTTC. Translation: CASRASAGGLFYEQYF.

The table lists this clonotype with a few counts. This rearrangement joins TRBV20-1 to TRBJ2-4, with TRBD1 matching over 9 bases. Germline V gives CDR1 DFQATT, CDR2 SNEGSKA (reference sequence). The CDR3 spans 14 residues. Trimming took 6 bases from V and 3 from J; bases not matched to a gene: 6. The CDR3 loop reads CSAQPGQGKNIQYF. The CDR3, as DNA: TGCAGTGCCCAGCCGGGACAGGGCAAAAACATTCAGTACTTC.

V gene TRBV11-2 combines with J gene TRBJ2-5; D call uncertain. V was shortened by 2 bases and J by 1 base, with 8 bases between the two germline ends. This CDR3 is built from 14 residues. The germline V gene has CDR1 SGHAT and CDR2 FQNNGV. CDR3 sequence reads: CASSLITFQETQYF. DNA for the CDR3: TGTGCCAGCAGCTTAATCACATTCCAAGAGACCCAGTACTTC.

J is TRBJ1-2 and V is TRBV20-1; D is ambiguous. Trimming stripped 5 bases from V and 2 bases from J, with 9 bases between. Germline-derived CDR1 and CDR2 are DFQATT and SNEGSKA (reference sequence). This CDR3 comprises 12 residues. The CDR3 reads CSADTVNYGYTF. For the CDR3, the DNA is TGCAGTGCTGACACGGTGAACTATGGCTACACCTTC.

CDR3 protein: CSARDGTDSQETQYF. The DNA of the CDR3 is TGCAGTGCTAGAGATGGGACAGATAGCCAAGAGACCCAGTACTTC. The V and J genes are TRBV20-1 and TRBJ2-5, with TRBD1 identical over 7 bases. The CDR3 covers 15 residues. With 0 bases clipped from V and 1 base from J, the junction kept 5 bases outside the gene matches. CDR1 and CDR2 from the germline V gene are DFQATT and SNEGSKA (reference sequence).

This clonotype was counted a few times. J is TRBJ1-2 and V is TRBV13; TRBD1 matches 8 bases. The CDR3 runs to 14 residues. V shed 5 bases and J 9 bases; nucleotides not matched to a gene: 11. CDR1 and CDR2 (germline): PRHDT, FYEKMQ (reference sequence). For the CDR3, the DNA is TGTGCCAGCAGCCTCCAAGGGACAGGACAACGCTACACCTTC. Protein: CASSLQGTGQRYTF.

The chain uses TRBV27 and TRBJ1-6; 9 nucleotides agree with TRBD1. Germline V lookup: CDR1 MNHEY, CDR2 SMNVEV (reference sequence). V gave up 5 bases and J gave up 8 bases; unmatched junction bases: 7. CDR3 length equals 15 residues. CDR3 residues: CASSVKGQGHSPLHF. In DNA, the CDR3 is TGTGCCAGCAGTGTAAAAGGACAGGGGCATTCACCCCTCCACTTT.

The rearrangement uses TRBV2 and TRBJ2-1, with D perhaps TRBD2 (6 bases). This CDR3 is built from 13 residues. Trimming stripped 6 bases from V and 8 bases from J, with 14 bases between. Germline V gene sequence: CDR1 SNHLY, CDR2 FYNNEI. CDR3 nucleotides: TGTGCCAGCAGGGCAGGAGGGATGGATGAGCAGTTCTTC. Its translation is CASRAGGMDEQFF.

The chain has TRBV11-2 and TRBJ2-1; no clear D gene. CDR1 SGHAT and CDR2 FQNNGV come from the germline V gene. Trimming left V 1 base short and J 12 bases short, with 10 bases between. This CDR3 contains 12 residues. The CDR3 loop is CASSLAGSLQFF. The CDR3 DNA follows: TGTGCCAGCAGCTTAGCAGGAAGTTTGCAGTTCTTC.